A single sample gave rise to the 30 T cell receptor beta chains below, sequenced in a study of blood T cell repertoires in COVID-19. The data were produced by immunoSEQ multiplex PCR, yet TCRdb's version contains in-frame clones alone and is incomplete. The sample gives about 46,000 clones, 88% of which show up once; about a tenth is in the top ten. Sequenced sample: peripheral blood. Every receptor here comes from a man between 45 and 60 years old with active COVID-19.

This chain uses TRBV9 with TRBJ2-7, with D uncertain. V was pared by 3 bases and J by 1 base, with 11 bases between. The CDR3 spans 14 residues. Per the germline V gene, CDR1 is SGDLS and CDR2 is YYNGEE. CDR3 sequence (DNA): TGTGCCAGCAGCGCCCGAGTCCTTTCCTACGAGCAGTACTTC. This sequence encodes CASSARVLSYEQYF.

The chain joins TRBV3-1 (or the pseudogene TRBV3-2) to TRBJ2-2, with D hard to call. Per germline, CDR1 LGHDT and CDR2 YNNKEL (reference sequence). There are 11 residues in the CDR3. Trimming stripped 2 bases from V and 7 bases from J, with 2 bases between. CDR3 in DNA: TGTGCCAGCAGCCAACGCGGGGAGCTGTTTTTT. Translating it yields CASSQRGELFF.

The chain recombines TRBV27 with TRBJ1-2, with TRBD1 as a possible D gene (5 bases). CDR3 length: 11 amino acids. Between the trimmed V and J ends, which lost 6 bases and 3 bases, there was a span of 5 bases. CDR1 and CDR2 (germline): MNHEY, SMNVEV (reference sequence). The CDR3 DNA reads TGTGCCAGCAGGACAGACTATGGCTACACCTTC. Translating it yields CASRTDYGYTF.

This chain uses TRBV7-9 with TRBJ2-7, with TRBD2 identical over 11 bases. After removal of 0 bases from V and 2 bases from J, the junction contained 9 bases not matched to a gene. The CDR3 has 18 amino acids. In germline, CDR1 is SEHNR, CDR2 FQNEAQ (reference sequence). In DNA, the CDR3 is TGTGCCAGCAGCTTAGCGGTTGCGGATAGCGGGGGGGCCTACGAGCAGTACTTC. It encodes CASSLAVADSGGAYEQYF. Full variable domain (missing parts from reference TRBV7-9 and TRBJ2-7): DTGVSQNPRHKITKRGQNVTFRCDPISEHNRLYWYRQTLGQGPEFLTYFQNEAQLEKSRLLSDRFSAERPKGSFSTLEIQRTEQGDSAMYLCASSLAVADSGGAYEQYFGPGTRLTVT.

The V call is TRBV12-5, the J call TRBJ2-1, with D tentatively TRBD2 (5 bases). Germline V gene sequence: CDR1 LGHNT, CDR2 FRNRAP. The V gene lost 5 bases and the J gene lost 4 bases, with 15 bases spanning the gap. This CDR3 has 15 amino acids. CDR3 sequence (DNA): TGTGCTAGTGGTCCCGCCCTGGGGAGTTACAATGAGCAGTTCTTC. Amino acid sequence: CASGPALGSYNEQFF.

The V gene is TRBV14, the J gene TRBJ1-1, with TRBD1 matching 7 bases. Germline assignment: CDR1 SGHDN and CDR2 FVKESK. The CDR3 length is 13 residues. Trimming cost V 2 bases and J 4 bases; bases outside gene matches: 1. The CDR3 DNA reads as TGTGCCAGCAGCCAATACAGGGGCACTGAAGCTTTCTTT. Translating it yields CASSQYRGTEAFF.

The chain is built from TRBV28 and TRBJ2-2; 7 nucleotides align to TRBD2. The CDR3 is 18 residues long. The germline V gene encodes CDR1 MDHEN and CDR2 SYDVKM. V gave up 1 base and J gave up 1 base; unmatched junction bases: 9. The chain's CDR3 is CASSLFGRTSRNTGELFF. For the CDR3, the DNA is TGTGCCAGCAGTTTATTCGGTAGGACTAGTCGGAACACCGGGGAGCTGTTTTTT.

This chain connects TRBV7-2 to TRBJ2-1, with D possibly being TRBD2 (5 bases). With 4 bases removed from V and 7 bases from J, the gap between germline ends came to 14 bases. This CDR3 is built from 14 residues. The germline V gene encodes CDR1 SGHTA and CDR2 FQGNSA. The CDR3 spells CASSSPTTRNEQFF. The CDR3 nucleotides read TGTGCCAGCAGCTCCCCCACAACTAGGAATGAGCAGTTCTTC.

CDR3 bases: TGTGCCAGCGCTCGGACTAGCGGCGAAAACATTCAGTACTTC. Amino acid sequence: CASARTSGENIQYF. V and J are TRBV5-5 and TRBJ2-4, with 10 bases lining up with TRBD2. J gave up 5 bases and V 7 bases, and 6 bases lay outside the gene matches. CDR1 is SGHKS, CDR2 YYEKEE, per germline (reference sequence). The CDR3 totals 14 residues.

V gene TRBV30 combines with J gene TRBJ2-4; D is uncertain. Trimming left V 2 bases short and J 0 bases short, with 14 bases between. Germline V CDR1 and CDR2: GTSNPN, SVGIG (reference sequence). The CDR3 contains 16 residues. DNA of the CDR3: TGTGCCTGGAGTATGAGGATGGATCTAGCCAAAAACATTCAGTACTTC. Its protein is CAWSMRMDLAKNIQYF.

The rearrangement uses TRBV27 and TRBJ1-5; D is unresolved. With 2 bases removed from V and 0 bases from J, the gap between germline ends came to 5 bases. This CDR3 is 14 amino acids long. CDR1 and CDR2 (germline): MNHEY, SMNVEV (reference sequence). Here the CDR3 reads CASSLRGSNQPQHF. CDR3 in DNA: TGTGCCAGCAGTTTAAGAGGTAGCAATCAGCCCCAGCATTTT.

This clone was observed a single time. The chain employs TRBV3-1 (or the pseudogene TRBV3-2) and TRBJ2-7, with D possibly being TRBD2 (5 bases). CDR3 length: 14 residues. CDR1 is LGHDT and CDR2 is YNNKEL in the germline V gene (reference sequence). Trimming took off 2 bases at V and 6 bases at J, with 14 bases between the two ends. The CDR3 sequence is CASSQSPSRREQYF. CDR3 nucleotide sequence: TGTGCCAGCAGCCAAAGTCCTAGCCGTCGCGAGCAGTACTTC.

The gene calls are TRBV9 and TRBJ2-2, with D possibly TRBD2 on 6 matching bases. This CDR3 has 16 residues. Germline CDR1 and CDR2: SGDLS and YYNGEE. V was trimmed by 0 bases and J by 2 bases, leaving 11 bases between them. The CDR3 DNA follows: TGTGCCAGCAGCGTAGATTCGGGGACTAACACCGGGGAGCTGTTTTTT. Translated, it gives CASSVDSGTNTGELFF.

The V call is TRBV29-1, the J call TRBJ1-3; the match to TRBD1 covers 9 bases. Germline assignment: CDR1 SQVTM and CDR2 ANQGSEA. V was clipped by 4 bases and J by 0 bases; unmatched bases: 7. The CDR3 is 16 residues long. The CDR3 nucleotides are TGCAGCGTTGCCGGTCCGGGACAGGGCTCTGGAAACACCATATATTTT. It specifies CSVAGPGQGSGNTIYF.

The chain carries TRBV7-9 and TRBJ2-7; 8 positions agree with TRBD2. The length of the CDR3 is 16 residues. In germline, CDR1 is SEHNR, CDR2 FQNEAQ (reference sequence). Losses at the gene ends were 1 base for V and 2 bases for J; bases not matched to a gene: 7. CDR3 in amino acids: CASSLGGTRVAYEQYF. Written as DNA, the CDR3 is TGTGCCAGCAGCTTAGGAGGGACTAGAGTGGCCTACGAGCAGTACTTC. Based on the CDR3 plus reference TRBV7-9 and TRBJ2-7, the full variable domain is DTGVSQNPRHKITKRGQNVTFRCDPISEHNRLYWYRQTLGQGPEFLTYFQNEAQLEKSRLLSDRFSAERPKGSFSTLEIQRTEQGDSAMYLCASSLGGTRVAYEQYFGPGTRLTVT.

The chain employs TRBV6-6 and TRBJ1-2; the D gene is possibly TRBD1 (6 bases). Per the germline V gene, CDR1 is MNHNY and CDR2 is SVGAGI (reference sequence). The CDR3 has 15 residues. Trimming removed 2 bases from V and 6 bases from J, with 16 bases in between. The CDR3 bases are TGTGCCAGCAGTTACGGGTTCCGGGGGGACAATGGCTACACCTTC. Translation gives CASSYGFRGDNGYTF.

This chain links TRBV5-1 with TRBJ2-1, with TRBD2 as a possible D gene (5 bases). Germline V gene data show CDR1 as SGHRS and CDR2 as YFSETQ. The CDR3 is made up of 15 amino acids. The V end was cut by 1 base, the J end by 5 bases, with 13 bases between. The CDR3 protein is CASSLTQGLNNEQFF. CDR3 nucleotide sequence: TGCGCCAGCAGCTTGACGCAAGGACTGAACAATGAGCAGTTCTTC.

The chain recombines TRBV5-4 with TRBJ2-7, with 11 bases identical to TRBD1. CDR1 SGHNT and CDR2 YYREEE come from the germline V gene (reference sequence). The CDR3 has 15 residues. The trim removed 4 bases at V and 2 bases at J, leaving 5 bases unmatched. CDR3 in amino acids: CASSVPGQGAYEQYF. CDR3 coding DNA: TGTGCCAGCAGCGTACCGGGACAGGGGGCCTACGAGCAGTACTTC.

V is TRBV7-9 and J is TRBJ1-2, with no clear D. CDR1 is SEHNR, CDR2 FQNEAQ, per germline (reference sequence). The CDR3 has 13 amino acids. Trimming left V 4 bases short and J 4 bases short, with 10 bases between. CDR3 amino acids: CASSSQLLYGYTF. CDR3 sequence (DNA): TGTGCCAGCAGCTCACAGCTCCTCTATGGCTACACCTTC.

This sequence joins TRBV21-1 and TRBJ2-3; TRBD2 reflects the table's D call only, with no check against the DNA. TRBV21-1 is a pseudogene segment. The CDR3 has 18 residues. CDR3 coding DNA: TGTGCCACCAAACCTCCTAGTTGCCCGGGGGGGGACACAGATACGCAGTATTTT. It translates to CATKPPSCPGGDTDTQYF.

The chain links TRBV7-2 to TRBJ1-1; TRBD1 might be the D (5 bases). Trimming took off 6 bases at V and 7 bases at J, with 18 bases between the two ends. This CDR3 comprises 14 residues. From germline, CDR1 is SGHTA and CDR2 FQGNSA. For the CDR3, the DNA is TGTGCCAGCAGGGCTATGGGGGAGGATGGTGAAGCTTTCTTT. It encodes CASRAMGEDGEAFF.

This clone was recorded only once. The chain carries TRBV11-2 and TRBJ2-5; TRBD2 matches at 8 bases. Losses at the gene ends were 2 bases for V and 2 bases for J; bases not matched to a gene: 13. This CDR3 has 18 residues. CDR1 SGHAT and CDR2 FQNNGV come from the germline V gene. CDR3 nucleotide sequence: TGTGCCAGCAGCTTAATCCTTTCGGCCCGGGGGGGACAAGAGACCCAGTACTTC. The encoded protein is CASSLILSARGGQETQYF.

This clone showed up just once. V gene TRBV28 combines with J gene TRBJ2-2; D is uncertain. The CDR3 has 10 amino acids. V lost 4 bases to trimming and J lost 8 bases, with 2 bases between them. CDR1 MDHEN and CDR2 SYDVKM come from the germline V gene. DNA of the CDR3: TGTGCCAGCAGTTCGGGGGAGCTGTTTTTT. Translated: CASSSGELFF.

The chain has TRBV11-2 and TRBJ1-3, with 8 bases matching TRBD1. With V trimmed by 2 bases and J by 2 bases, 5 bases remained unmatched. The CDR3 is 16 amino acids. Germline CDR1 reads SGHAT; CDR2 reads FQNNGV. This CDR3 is CASSLSTQGAGNTIYF. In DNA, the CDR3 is TGTGCCAGCAGCTTATCGACACAGGGGGCTGGAAACACCATATATTTT.

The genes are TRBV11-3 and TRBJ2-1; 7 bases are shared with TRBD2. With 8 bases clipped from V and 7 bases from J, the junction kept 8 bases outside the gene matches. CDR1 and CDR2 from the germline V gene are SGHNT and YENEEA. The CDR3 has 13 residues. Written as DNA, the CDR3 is TGTGCCAGCGGATCTGGGGAGGGTAATGAGCAGTTCTTC. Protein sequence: CASGSGEGNEQFF.

The CDR3, as DNA: TGCACCAGCAGCCAAGTTAGCGGGACCCCCTACAATGAGCAGTTCTTC. Its translation is CTSSQVSGTPYNEQFF. V is TRBV1 and J is TRBJ2-1; the listed D gene, TRBD2, was not tested against the DNA. TRBV1 is labeled a pseudogene. This CDR3 contains 16 residues.

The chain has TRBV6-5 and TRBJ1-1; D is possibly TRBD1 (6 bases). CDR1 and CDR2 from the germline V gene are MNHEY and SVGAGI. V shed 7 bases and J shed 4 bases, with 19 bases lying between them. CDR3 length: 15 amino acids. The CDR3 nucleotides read TGTGCCAGCACCAGAGAACAGGGATCGGTCACTGAAGCTTTCTTT. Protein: CASTREQGSVTEAFF.

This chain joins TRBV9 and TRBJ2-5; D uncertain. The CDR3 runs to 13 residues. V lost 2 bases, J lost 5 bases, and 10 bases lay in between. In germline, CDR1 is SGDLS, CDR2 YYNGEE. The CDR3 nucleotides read TGTGCCAGCAGCGTTGAGGCGAGGGAGACCCAGTACTTC. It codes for CASSVEARETQYF. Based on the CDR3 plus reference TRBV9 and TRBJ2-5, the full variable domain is DSGVTQTPKHLITATGQRVTLRCSPRSGDLSVYWYQQSLDQGLQFLIQYYNGEERAKGNILERFSAQQFPDLHSELNLSSLELGDSALYFCASSVEARETQYFGPGTRLLVL.

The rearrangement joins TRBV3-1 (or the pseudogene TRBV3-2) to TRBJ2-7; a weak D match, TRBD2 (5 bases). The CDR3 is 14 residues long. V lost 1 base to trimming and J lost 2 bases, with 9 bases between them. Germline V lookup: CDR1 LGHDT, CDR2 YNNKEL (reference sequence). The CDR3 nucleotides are TGTGCCAGCAGCCAAGGGACTTACACCTACGAGCAGTACTTC. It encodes CASSQGTYTYEQYF.

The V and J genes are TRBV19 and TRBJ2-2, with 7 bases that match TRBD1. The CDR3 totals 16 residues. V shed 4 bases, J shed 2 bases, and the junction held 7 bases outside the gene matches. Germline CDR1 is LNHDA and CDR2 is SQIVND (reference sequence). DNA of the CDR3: TGTGCCAGTAGTACAAAAGGGGGCTTAAACACCGGGGAGCTGTTTTTT. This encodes CASSTKGGLNTGELFF.